Sequencing of this TCR beta chain was carried out in a study of blood T cell repertoires in COVID-19. The overall study: Researchers got acute and convalescent COVID-19 samples from the United States, Italy and Spain. T cells, B-cell-depleted T cells, or PBMCs provided the cDNA or gDNA that served as material.

CDR1 and CDR2 (germline): SGHRS, YFSETQ. V was clipped by 0 bases and J by 1 base, with 10 bases between them. This CDR3 comprises 15 residues. TCRdb's copy holds only in-frame clones and misses some; the assay was immunoSEQ multiplex PCR. Altogether approximately 140,000 clones are present, roughly 90% being singletons, with the ten largest covering 2.5%. The J gene is TRBJ1-1, the V gene TRBV5-1, with D possibly TRBD1 on 6 matching bases. The receptor was isolated from a human donor with COVID-19, enrolled during active disease. The donor label of this sample is uncertain. Sequencing was carried out using peripheral blood. The CDR3 loop reads CASSLDTGKNTEAFF. For the CDR3, the DNA is TGCGCCAGCAGCTTGGATACAGGGAAGAACACTGAAGCTTTCTTT.